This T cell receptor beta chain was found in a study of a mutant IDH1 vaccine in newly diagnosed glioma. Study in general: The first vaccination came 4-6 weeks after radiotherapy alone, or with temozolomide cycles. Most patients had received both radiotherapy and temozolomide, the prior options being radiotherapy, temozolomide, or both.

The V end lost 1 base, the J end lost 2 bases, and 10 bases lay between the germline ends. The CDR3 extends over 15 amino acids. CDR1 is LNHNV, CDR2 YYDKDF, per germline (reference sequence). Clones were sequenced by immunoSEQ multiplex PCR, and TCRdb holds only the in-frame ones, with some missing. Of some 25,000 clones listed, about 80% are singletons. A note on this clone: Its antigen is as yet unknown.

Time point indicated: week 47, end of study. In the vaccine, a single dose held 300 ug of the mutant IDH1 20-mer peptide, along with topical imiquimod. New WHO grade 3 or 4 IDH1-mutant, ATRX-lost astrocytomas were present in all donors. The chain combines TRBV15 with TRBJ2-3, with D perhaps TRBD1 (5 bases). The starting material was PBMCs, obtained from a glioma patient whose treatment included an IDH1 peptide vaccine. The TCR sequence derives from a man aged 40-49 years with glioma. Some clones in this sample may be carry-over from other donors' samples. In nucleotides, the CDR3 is TGTGCCACCAGCAGAGGACAGTATTACACAGATACGCAGTATTTT. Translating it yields CATSRGQYYTDTQYF.